This T cell receptor (beta chain) was sequenced in a study of OX40 agonist ivuxolimab in advanced cancers. Using immunoSEQ multiplex PCR, the repertoire was profiled, and TCRdb retains in-frame clones only, with some absent. This sample has about 70,000 clones, with just over 85% found just once. The CDR3 is 15 amino acids. Germline V gene sequence: CDR1 MNHEY, CDR2 SMNVEV (reference sequence). After removal of 3 bases from V and 4 bases from J, the junction contained 4 bases not matched to a gene. Comment on this clone: Its matching antigen is unknown.

Study observations and caveats: Compared with CD4+, CD8+ T cells on average had more expanded clones.

This material consisted of CD4+ or CD8+ T cells sorted from blood, taken in a trial of the OX40 agonist ivuxolimab. This clonotype originated in an adult with an advanced solid tumor such as melanoma, head and neck, liver or kidney cancer. The chain has TRBV27 and TRBJ2-2, with 8 bases identical to TRBD2. CDR3 nucleotide sequence: TGTGCCAGCAGTTTGGACGGGAGGGCCACCGGGGAGCTGTTTTTT. Translating it yields CASSLDGRATGELFF.